This T cell receptor (beta chain) originates from a study of cytomegalovirus exposure and HLA in healthy donors. Overall study findings and caveats: The authors later linked a missense DCLRE1C variant to TCR beta V- and J-gene trimming.

V lost 10 bases to trimming and J lost 5 bases, with 11 bases between them. The CDR3 loop spans 11 amino acids. Per the germline V gene, CDR1 is MGHDK and CDR2 is SYGVNS. The PCR employed 60 Vbeta primers together with 13 Jbeta primers. The protocol was immunoSEQ multiplex PCR, while the TCRdb copy is restricted to in-frame clones and leaves out a portion. Of 95,000 to 150,000 clones in the sample, around 60% were seen once. Points on this clone: Its antigen is as yet unknown.

This clonotype originated in a man aged 35 to 55 in good health and CMV-seropositive. The sequencing input was PBMCs. The chain employs TRBV25-1 and TRBJ1-1, with D possibly matching TRBD1 (6 bases). The DNA for the CDR3 is TGTGCCACCAGAAGGGGGACTGAAGCTTTCTTT. Its protein product is CATRRGTEAFF.